These 32 T cell receptor beta chains originate from one sample sequenced in a study of blood T cell repertoires in COVID-19. Here immunoSEQ multiplex PCR was the method, and the copy in TCRdb shows in-frame clones only, minus some. The data contain a few hundred thousand clones, more than 65% of them seen just once; the ten biggest clones take up 15% to 19%. Sequenced sample: peripheral blood. The receptors come from a person aged 70 to 85 with COVID-19, enrolled during active disease.

This clone is a singleton in its sample. CDR3 DNA: TGTGCCACCAGCAGACCGGGAGCGGGAACCCAGTACTTC. This encodes CATSRPGAGTQYF. This rearrangement joins TRBV15 to TRBJ2-5; 7 bases line up with TRBD2. The V gene's germline CDR1 is LNHNV and CDR2 YYDKDF (reference sequence). Unmatched junction bases numbered 5, after V lost 2 bases and J lost 8 bases. This CDR3 is built from 13 residues. Combining the CDR3 with reference TRBV15 and TRBJ2-5 gives the whole variable domain DAMVIQNPRYQVTQFGKPVTLSCSQTLNHNVMYWYQQKSSQAPKLLFHYYDKDFNNEADTPDNFQSRRPNTSFCFLDIRSPGLGDTAMYLCATSRPGAGTQYFGPGTRLLVL.

Only one count was recorded for this clone. This sequence joins TRBV3-1 (or the pseudogene TRBV3-2) and TRBJ2-7; D is unclear. Trimming pared 0 bases from V and 2 bases from J, leaving 8 bases between. CDR1 is LGHDT and CDR2 is YNNKEL in the germline V gene (reference sequence). The CDR3 contains 14 residues. The CDR3 loop reads CASSQDALTYEQYF. For the CDR3, the DNA is TGTGCCAGCAGCCAAGACGCGCTTACCTACGAGCAGTACTTC.

V usage is TRBV5-1 and J usage is TRBJ2-1, with 8 bases that match TRBD2. The CDR3 runs to 16 residues. The V and J ends lost 4 bases and 7 bases, in that order; junction bases with no gene match: 13. In germline, CDR1 is SGHRS, CDR2 YFSETQ. The CDR3 sequence is CASSLGFSGIENEQFF. The CDR3, as DNA: TGCGCCAGCAGCCTAGGCTTTAGCGGGATCGAAAATGAGCAGTTCTTC.

This sequence joins TRBV4-3 and TRBJ1-2; D uncertain. CDR1 is LGHNA, CDR2 YSLEER, per germline. This CDR3 is 15 amino acids long. V lost 0 bases, J lost 4 bases, and 12 bases lay in between. CDR3 amino acids: CASSQEMELSYGYTF. The DNA for the CDR3 is TGCGCCAGCAGCCAAGAGATGGAGCTGAGCTATGGCTACACCTTC.

This sequence joins TRBV7-2 and TRBJ2-5; D is uncertain. Germline CDR1 and CDR2: SGHTA and FQGNSA. Trimming took 3 bases from V and 5 from J, leaving 13 bases between them. This CDR3 is 14 amino acids long. The CDR3 DNA sequence: TGTGCCAGCAGCTTTGTCAGCGTGTCGGAGACCCAGTACTTC. It translates to CASSFVSVSETQYF.

This rearrangement joins TRBV27 to TRBJ1-4, with a weak D call TRBD1 (5 bases). The CDR3 is made up of 16 amino acids. Trimming removed 4 bases at V and 0 bases at J, with 12 bases between. Per germline, CDR1 MNHEY and CDR2 SMNVEV (reference sequence). The CDR3 nucleotides read TGTGCCAGCAGTTCACTGACAGTAGCAACTAATGAAAAACTGTTTTTT. Its protein is CASSSLTVATNEKLFF.

The J gene is TRBJ2-5, the V gene TRBV7-6, with TRBD2 matching 12 bases. Germline values: CDR1 SGHVS, CDR2 FNYEAQ. V was pared by 3 bases and J by 12 bases, with 8 bases of the junction left unmatched. The CDR3 contains 14 residues. The CDR3, as DNA: TGTGCCAGCAGCTTGAACCTAGCGGGAGGGACTAAGTACTTC. This encodes CASSLNLAGGTKYF.

The rearrangement uses TRBV6-1 and TRBJ2-2; no clear D gene. CDR3 length: 13 residues. The V gene's germline CDR1 is MNHNS and CDR2 SASEGT. V lost 3 bases and J lost 5, with 7 bases in between. CDR3 sequence reads: CASSEQITGELFF. The CDR3 DNA reads TGTGCCAGCAGTGAGCAGATAACCGGGGAGCTGTTTTTT.

This chain uses TRBV19 with TRBJ2-5; a possible D gene is TRBD2 (5 bases). The V end was cut by 5 bases, the J end by 8 bases, with 15 bases between. CDR1 LNHDA and CDR2 SQIVND come from the germline V gene (reference sequence). CDR3 length: 13 residues. The CDR3 DNA reads TGTGCCAGTAGTGCCGCAGGAGGTATAACCCAGTACTTC. Translation: CASSAAGGITQYF.

This chain connects TRBV19 to TRBJ1-5, with no clear D. Germline loops: CDR1 LNHDA, CDR2 SQIVND (reference sequence). Trimming pared 5 bases from V and 2 bases from J, leaving 16 bases between. The CDR3 sequence is 16 residues long. The CDR3 nucleotides read TGTGCCAGTAGTCTAGGCTATAAGGCGGGCAATCAGCCCCAGCATTTT. Encoded protein: CASSLGYKAGNQPQHF.

The gene calls are TRBV6-4 and TRBJ2-3; D perhaps matches TRBD2 (7 bases). This CDR3 is built from 13 residues. The germline V gene encodes CDR1 MRHNA and CDR2 SNTAGT. V lost 3 bases, J lost 6 bases, and 10 bases lay in between. The CDR3 loop reads CASSDTGGDTQYF. CDR3 nucleotide sequence: TGTGCCAGCAGTGATACGGGGGGCGATACGCAGTATTTT.

This chain uses TRBV6-5 with TRBJ2-4, with D tentatively TRBD1 (7 bases). There are 14 residues in the CDR3. Trimming shortened V by 2 bases and J by 6 bases, and 11 bases separated the two germline ends. Germline V CDR1 and CDR2: MNHEY, SVGAGI. Here the CDR3 reads CASSYAQGGNIQYF. The CDR3 nucleotides are TGTGCCAGCAGTTACGCGCAGGGGGGAAACATTCAGTACTTC.

This chain joins TRBV9 and TRBJ1-2; TRBD1 agrees at 7 bases. There are 14 residues in the CDR3. The V segment lost 3 bases and the J segment 3 bases; nucleotides outside the gene matches: 5. Germline V gene lookup returns CDR1 SGDLS and CDR2 YYNGEE. DNA of the CDR3: TGTGCCAGCAGCGGATTGACAGGGCACTATGGCTACACCTTC. It yields the protein CASSGLTGHYGYTF. The whole variable domain, remainder taken from reference TRBV9 and TRBJ1-2, is DSGVTQTPKHLITATGQRVTLRCSPRSGDLSVYWYQQSLDQGLQFLIQYYNGEERAKGNILERFSAQQFPDLHSELNLSSLELGDSALYFCASSGLTGHYGYTFGSGTRLTVV.

The gene calls are TRBV5-6 and TRBJ1-2; no firm D call. V dropped 0 bases and J dropped 2 bases, with 14 bases sitting between them. The CDR3 totals 16 residues. Germline lookup yields CDR1 SGHDT and CDR2 YYEEEE. CDR3 region: CASSLGGVSRNYGYTF. The CDR3 nucleotides are TGTGCCAGCAGCTTGGGGGGAGTTTCCCGGAACTATGGCTACACCTTC.

This chain joins TRBV3-1 (or the pseudogene TRBV3-2) and TRBJ2-1; 10 bases line up with TRBD1. The CDR3 covers 15 residues. Germline V gives CDR1 LGHDT, CDR2 YNNKEL (reference sequence). Germline trimming cut 4 bases from V and 7 bases from J; bases unmatched to any gene: 7. The CDR3 sequence is CASSPGDRGLNEQFF. CDR3 sequence (DNA): TGTGCCAGCAGCCCAGGGGACAGGGGCTTGAATGAGCAGTTCTTC.

The V call is TRBV15, the J call TRBJ2-2; possibly TRBD1 for D (5 bases). The CDR3 has 15 residues. The V end was cut by 0 bases, the J end by 3 bases, with 8 bases between. The germline CDR1 and CDR2 sequences are LNHNV and YYDKDF (reference sequence). The CDR3 here is CATSREGAYTGELFF. The CDR3 DNA reads TGTGCCACCAGCAGAGAAGGGGCTTACACCGGGGAGCTGTTTTTT.

The rearrangement uses TRBV28 and TRBJ1-1, with TRBD1 identical over 9 bases. J gave up 1 base and V 5 bases, and 17 bases lay outside the gene matches. This CDR3 has 19 amino acids. Germline V lookup: CDR1 MDHEN, CDR2 SYDVKM. CDR3 amino acids: CASSPPRPGTGRRNTEAFF. The CDR3, as DNA: TGTGCCAGCAGTCCACCCCGGCCCGGGACAGGGAGGAGGAACACTGAAGCTTTCTTT.

The chain links TRBV7-3 to TRBJ2-1, with 11 bases fitting TRBD2. V lost 0 bases, J lost 2 bases, and 3 bases stayed unmatched. This CDR3 comprises 17 residues. Germline CDR1 is SGHTA and CDR2 is FQGTGA. The CDR3 loop reads CASSLTSGRGTYNEQFF. For the CDR3, the DNA is TGTGCCAGCAGCTTAACTAGCGGGAGGGGAACCTACAATGAGCAGTTCTTC.

This chain joins TRBV5-1 and TRBJ2-3, with D possibly TRBD1 on 5 matching bases. Per germline, CDR1 SGHRS and CDR2 YFSETQ. V was cut by 4 bases and J by 5 bases, with 14 bases left in between. The CDR3 is 14 residues long. The CDR3: CASSRGGVGDTQYF. The DNA of the CDR3 is TGCGCCAGCAGCAGGGGTGGGGTCGGAGATACGCAGTATTTT.

V is TRBV4-1 and J is TRBJ2-1, with D tentatively TRBD2 (6 bases). Looked up from germline, CDR1 is MGHRA and CDR2 is YSYEKL. The germline V and J ends were trimmed by 6 bases and 9 bases, with 15 bases remaining between them. The CDR3 spans 13 residues. The CDR3 is CASSTPGLSEQFF. CDR3 nucleotides: TGCGCCAGCAGTACTCCCGGACTAAGTGAGCAGTTCTTC.

The chain is built from TRBV19 and TRBJ2-3; 9 bases line up with TRBD1. The V gene's germline CDR1 is LNHDA and CDR2 SQIVND (reference sequence). V was pared by 5 bases and J by 4 bases, with 4 bases of the junction left unmatched. This CDR3 region has 14 residues. CDR3 coding DNA: TGTGCCAGTAGTCTTTGGACAGGGGCAGATACGCAGTATTTT. Protein sequence: CASSLWTGADTQYF. The whole variable domain, remainder taken from reference TRBV19 and TRBJ2-3, is DGGITQSPKYLFRKEGQNVTLSCEQNLNHDAMYWYRQDPGQGLRLIYYSQIVNDFQKGDIAEGYSVSREKKESFPLTVTSAQKNPTAFYLCASSLWTGADTQYFGPGTRLTVL.

The table lists this clone with a count of one. The chain combines TRBV29-1 with TRBJ2-3; no clear D. Germline lookup yields CDR1 SQVTM and CDR2 ANQGSEA. V lost 4 bases and J lost 0, with 8 bases in between. The length of the CDR3 is 13 residues. CDR3 nucleotides: TGCAGCGTTGTTCGCGGAAGCACAGATACGCAGTATTTT. Protein product: CSVVRGSTDTQYF.

V is TRBV7-2 and J is TRBJ1-2; D perhaps matches TRBD1 (6 bases). This CDR3 contains 14 residues. Germline V gene sequence: CDR1 SGHTA, CDR2 FQGNSA. The V end was cut by 4 bases, the J end by 5 bases, with 14 bases between. The CDR3 region is CASSSASGAYGYTF. The DNA of the CDR3 is TGTGCCAGCAGCTCCGCGTCAGGGGCTTATGGCTACACCTTC.

The chain combines TRBV5-1 with TRBJ1-1; 8 bases map to TRBD1. Germline lookup yields CDR1 SGHRS and CDR2 YFSETQ. V lost 0 bases to trimming and J lost 0 bases; unmatched junction nucleotides: 4. The length of the CDR3 is 16 residues. As DNA, the CDR3 is TGCGCCAGCAGCTTGGTTGGGACAGGCCTGAACACTGAAGCTTTCTTT. It specifies CASSLVGTGLNTEAFF.

CDR3 protein: CATSRASTDTQYF. DNA for the CDR3: TGTGCCACCAGCAGGGCTAGCACAGATACGCAGTATTTT. The genes are TRBV15 and TRBJ2-3; D ambiguous. The V end lost 3 bases, the J end lost 0 bases, and 4 bases lay between the germline ends. The CDR3 spans 13 residues. The germline gives CDR1 LNHNV, CDR2 YYDKDF (reference sequence).

The rearrangement joins TRBV28 to TRBJ2-7, with TRBD2 matching 11 bases. The V and J ends lost 4 bases and 6 bases, in that order; junction bases with no gene match: 11. The germline gives CDR1 MDHEN, CDR2 SYDVKM. This CDR3 spans 16 amino acids. CDR3 coding DNA: TGTGCCAGCAGTTCCAATAAACTAGCGGGAGTAGTCGAGCAGTACTTC. Residues: CASSSNKLAGVVEQYF.

The gene calls are TRBV5-5 and TRBJ1-5; 9 nucleotides agree with TRBD1. The germline V gene encodes CDR1 SGHKS and CDR2 YYEKEE (reference sequence). This CDR3 contains 15 residues. The J segment lost 5 bases and the V segment lost 3 bases, leaving 6 bases of the junction unmatched. CDR3 sequence (DNA): TGTGCCAGCAGCTGGACAGGGGACTTGTATCAGCCCCAGCATTTT. Its translation: CASSWTGDLYQPQHF.

The chain employs TRBV28 and TRBJ2-1, with 8 positions matching TRBD2. Per the germline V gene, CDR1 is MDHEN and CDR2 is SYDVKM. Trimming removed 4 bases from V and 8 bases from J; junction bases left unmatched: 10. The CDR3 has 15 amino acids. CDR3 nucleotide sequence: TGTGCCAGCAGTTCTGCTGTGGGACTAGTGGATGAGCAGTTCTTC. This gives the protein CASSSAVGLVDEQFF.

The rearrangement uses TRBV5-6 and TRBJ1-3; no firm D call. This CDR3 is built from 15 residues. Germline V CDR1 and CDR2: SGHDT, YYEEEE. V was trimmed by 2 bases and J by 0 bases, leaving 9 bases between them. The CDR3 nucleotides read TGTGCCAGCAGCTTTTCACCTAGCTCTGGAAACACCATATATTTT. Amino acid sequence: CASSFSPSSGNTIYF.

The chain is built from TRBV19 and TRBJ1-5, with D uncertain. The CDR3 is made up of 15 amino acids. Germline assignment: CDR1 LNHDA and CDR2 SQIVND (reference sequence). V gave up 2 bases and J gave up 0 bases, with 8 bases separating them. The CDR3 DNA is TGTGCCAGTAGTATAAGCCCGTATAGCAATCAGCCCCAGCATTTT. This sequence encodes CASSISPYSNQPQHF.

This chain uses TRBV9 with TRBJ2-5; 9 bases line up with TRBD2. Looked up from germline, CDR1 is SGDLS and CDR2 is YYNGEE. Losses at the gene ends were 0 bases for V and 5 bases for J; bases not matched to a gene: 8. The CDR3 is 16 residues long. The CDR3 coding sequence is TGTGCCAGCAGCGTAGCTGGGCGGGGGGGCTTGGAGACCCAGTACTTC. Its translation: CASSVAGRGGLETQYF.

This clone was seen a single time. This chain joins TRBV6-2 or TRBV6-3 and TRBJ2-2; 7 nucleotides line up with TRBD1. The CDR3 is made up of 15 amino acids. Germline CDR1 reads MNHEY; CDR2 reads SVGEGT. V shed 5 bases, J shed 4 bases, and the junction held 7 bases outside the gene matches. CDR3 sequence reads: CASSRTGPGTGELFF. The CDR3 DNA follows: TGTGCCAGCAGTAGGACAGGTCCTGGCACCGGGGAGCTGTTTTTT.